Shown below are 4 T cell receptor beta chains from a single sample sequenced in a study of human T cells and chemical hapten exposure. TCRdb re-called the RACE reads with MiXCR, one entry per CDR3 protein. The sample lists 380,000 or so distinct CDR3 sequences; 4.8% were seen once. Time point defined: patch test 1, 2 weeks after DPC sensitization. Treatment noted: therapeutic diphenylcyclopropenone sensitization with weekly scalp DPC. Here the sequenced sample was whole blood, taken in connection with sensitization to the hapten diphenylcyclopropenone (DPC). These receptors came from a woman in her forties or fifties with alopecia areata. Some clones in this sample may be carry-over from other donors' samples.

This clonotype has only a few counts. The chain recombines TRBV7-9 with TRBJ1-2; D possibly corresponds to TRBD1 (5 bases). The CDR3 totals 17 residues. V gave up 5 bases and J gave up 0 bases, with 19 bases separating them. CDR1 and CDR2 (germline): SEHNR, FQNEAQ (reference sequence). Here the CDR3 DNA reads TGTGCCAGCAGCGCTGCAGCAACAGGTCGTCCTAACTATGGCTACACCTTC. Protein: CASSAAATGRPNYGYTF.

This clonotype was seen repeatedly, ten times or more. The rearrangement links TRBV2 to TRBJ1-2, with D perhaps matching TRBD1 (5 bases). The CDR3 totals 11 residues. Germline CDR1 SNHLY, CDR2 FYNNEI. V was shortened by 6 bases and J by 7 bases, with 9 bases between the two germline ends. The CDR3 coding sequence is TGTGCCAGCAGAGGGGTCGGTGGCTACACCTTC. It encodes CASRGVGGYTF. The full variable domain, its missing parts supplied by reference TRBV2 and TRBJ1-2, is EPEVTQTPSHQVTQMGQEVILRCVPISNHLYFYWYRQILGQKVEFLVSFYNNEISEKSEIFDDQFSVERPDGSNFTLKIRSTKLEDSAMYFCASRGVGGYTFGSGTRLTVV.

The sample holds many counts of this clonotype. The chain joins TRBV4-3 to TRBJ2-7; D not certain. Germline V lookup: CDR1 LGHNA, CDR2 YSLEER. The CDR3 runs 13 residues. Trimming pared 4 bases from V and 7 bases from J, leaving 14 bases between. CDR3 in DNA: TGCGCCAGCAGCCGCGCAGTGGAATGGGAGCAGTACTTC. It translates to CASSRAVEWEQYF.

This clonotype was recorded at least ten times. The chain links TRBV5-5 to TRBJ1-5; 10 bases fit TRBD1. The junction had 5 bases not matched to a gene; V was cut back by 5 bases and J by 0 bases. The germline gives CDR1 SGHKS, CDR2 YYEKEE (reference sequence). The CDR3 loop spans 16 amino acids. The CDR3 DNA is TGTGCCAGCAGTAAGGACAGGGGGTATAGCAATCAGCCCCAGCATTTT. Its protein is CASSKDRGYSNQPQHF.